This TCR beta chain stems from a study of neurological immune-mediated disorders. TCRdb ran MiXCR on the 5' RACE reads and lists one entry per CDR3 protein. The data show 18,000 or so distinct CDR3 sequences, about 15% seen once. This clonotype was seen at least ten times. This CDR3 has 14 residues. CDR1 is MGHRA and CDR2 is YSYEKL in the germline V gene. Trimming stripped 1 base from V and 5 bases from J, with 10 bases between. Each sorted-subset library came from approximately 940,000 CD4+ or CD8+ T cells. Sequenced input: CD4+ T cells from blood. The source is a woman in her sixties with HTLV-1-associated myelopathy (HAM/TSP). The chain combines TRBV4-1 with TRBJ2-3; D gene unclear. DNA of the CDR3: TGCGCCAGCAGCCAAGTCTCGAGGAGAGATACGCAGTATTTT. Protein sequence: CASSQVSRRDTQYF.